This entry lists 17 T cell receptor beta chains sequenced from one sample in a study of OX40 agonist ivuxolimab in advanced cancers. Method: immunoSEQ multiplex PCR; TCRdb's copy keeps in-frame clones and lacks some. The data show 71,000 or so clones, with around 84% seen just once and less than 9.5% held by the top ten. The sample in question was CD4+ or CD8+ T cells sorted from blood, obtained in a trial of the OX40 agonist ivuxolimab. These receptors were taken from an adult with an advanced solid tumor such as melanoma, head and neck, liver or kidney cancer.

This chain joins TRBV5-1 and TRBJ2-1; 7 positions agree with TRBD1. Germline V gives CDR1 SGHRS, CDR2 YFSETQ. The CDR3 loop spans 14 amino acids. V lost 0 bases and J lost 4; bases outside the gene matches: 1. CDR3 in amino acids: CASSLETGYNEQFF. DNA for the CDR3: TGCGCCAGCAGCTTGGAGACAGGGTACAATGAGCAGTTCTTC.

Concerning this clone: At one of its ends the junction is not consistent with the germline gene, which may arise from a read error. At the DNA level, this CDR3 is encoded by other sequences in the same sample as well. The chain links TRBV2 to TRBJ1-2; no clear D. The CDR3 runs 14 residues. Germline V gene sequence: CDR1 SNHLY, CDR2 FYNNEI. CDR3 amino acids: CASRVGRLDYGYTF. CDR3 nucleotides: TGTGCCAGCAGGGTGGGCCGATTAGACTATGGCTACACCTTT.

The gene calls are TRBV5-1 and TRBJ2-2, with TRBD1 matching 10 bases. J lost 6 bases, V lost 1 base, and 3 bases had no gene match. The CDR3 consists of 15 residues. The germline V gene has CDR1 SGHRS and CDR2 YFSETQ. The CDR3 coding sequence is TGCGCCAGCAGCTTGTTAGGGACAGGGGCCGGGGAGCTGTTTTTT. Translating gives CASSLLGTGAGELFF.

The V and J genes are TRBV7-9 and TRBJ2-1; D not certain. CDR1 and CDR2 from the germline V gene are SEHNR and FQNEAQ (reference sequence). The CDR3 has 15 amino acids. V lost 0 bases, J lost 4 bases, and 10 bases lay in between. In DNA, the CDR3 is TGTGCCAGCAGCTTAGCCGGACCCCTGTACAATGAGCAGTTCTTC. It yields the protein CASSLAGPLYNEQFF.

The chain employs TRBV6-1 and TRBJ1-6; no definite D call. The germline CDR1 and CDR2 sequences are MNHNS and SASEGT. V was shortened by 2 bases and J by 8 bases, with 10 bases between the two germline ends. This CDR3 has 14 residues. CDR3 in amino acids: CASSERDRDSPLHF. The CDR3 nucleotides are TGTGCCAGCAGTGAACGGGATAGGGATTCACCCCTCCACTTT.

V usage is TRBV10-2 and J usage is TRBJ2-6; no definite D call. Per the germline V gene, CDR1 is WSHSY and CDR2 is SAAADI. V was shortened by 0 bases and J by 4 bases, with 10 bases between the two germline ends. CDR3 size: 16 residues. Here the CDR3 DNA reads TGCGCCAGCAGTGAGTCTCTAGGTCGAGGGGCCAACGTCCTGACTTTC. Amino acid sequence: CASSESLGRGANVLTF.

The V and J genes are TRBV10-3 and TRBJ1-4; no clear D gene. CDR1 and CDR2 (germline): ENHRY, SYGVKD. The CDR3 contains 14 residues. V lost 0 bases and J 5 bases, leaving 7 bases between the germline ends. The CDR3 DNA sequence: TGTGCCATCAGTGAGTCGAAAGGCAATGAAAAACTGTTTTTT. This codes for CAISESKGNEKLFF.

This clone was counted between two and nine times. The V and J genes are TRBV4-1 and TRBJ1-1, with D maybe TRBD1 (6 bases). V was clipped by 0 bases and J by 4 bases, with 12 bases between them. CDR1 is MGHRA and CDR2 is YSYEKL in the germline V gene. The CDR3 has 15 residues. The CDR3 DNA reads TGCGCCAGCAGCCAAGAACAGGGATTGAGCACTGAAGCTTTCTTT. Translation: CASSQEQGLSTEAFF.

This chain joins TRBV28 and TRBJ1-5, with D tentatively TRBD1 (5 bases). Germline CDR1 MDHEN, CDR2 SYDVKM. Trimming cost V 2 bases and J 0 bases, with 23 bases left between them. This CDR3 region has 20 residues. CDR3: CASSLGVRGPADYSNQPQHF. Here the CDR3 DNA reads TGTGCCAGCAGTTTAGGGGTTCGGGGACCTGCGGACTATAGCAATCAGCCCCAGCATTTT.

The CDR3: CASNTGTGGSDYTF. The CDR3 nucleotides are TGTGCCAGCAACACCGGGACAGGGGGGTCCGACTACACCTTC. The genes are TRBV2 and TRBJ1-2, with 11 bases matching TRBD1. CDR1 and CDR2 from the germline V gene are SNHLY and FYNNEI. The CDR3 is 14 residues long. The V gene end was trimmed by 7 bases and the J gene end by 10 bases; junction bases not matched to a gene: 11.

V is TRBV30 and J is TRBJ2-2; possibly TRBD1 for D (6 bases). This CDR3 is built from 13 residues. In germline, CDR1 is GTSNPN, CDR2 SVGIG (reference sequence). Trimming removed 2 bases from V and 7 bases from J, with 11 bases in between. The CDR3 coding sequence is TGTGCCTGGAGTAGCACAGGGAACGGGGAGCTGTTTTTT. Translation: CAWSSTGNGELFF.

V and J are TRBV6-6 and TRBJ2-4; the D gene is possibly TRBD1 (6 bases). CDR1 and CDR2 from the germline V gene are MNHNY and SVGAGI (reference sequence). The CDR3 is 12 amino acids. The V gene lost 4 bases and the J gene lost 6 bases, with 7 bases spanning the gap. The CDR3 DNA follows: TGTGCCAGCAGTTCACAGGGAAACATTCAGTACTTC. Translated: CASSSQGNIQYF.

This clone was recorded only once. The genes are TRBV6-1 and TRBJ2-7; TRBD2 might be the D (6 bases). The germline V gene has CDR1 MNHNS and CDR2 SASEGT. The CDR3 covers 12 residues. V lost 8 bases and J 2 bases, leaving 10 bases between the germline ends. The CDR3 DNA reads TGTGCCAGCGCCCGGGAGACCTACGAGCAGTACGTC. This codes for CASARETYEQYV.

The chain uses TRBV29-1 and TRBJ1-2; D might be TRBD1 (6 bases). Trimming pared 7 bases from V and 3 bases from J, leaving 12 bases between. Germline lookup yields CDR1 SQVTM and CDR2 ANQGSEA. The CDR3 is made up of 12 amino acids. The CDR3 nucleotides read TGCAGCGGACTGGACAGCTACTATGGCTACACCTTC. Its protein product is CSGLDSYYGYTF. The variable domain in full, completed from reference TRBV29-1 and TRBJ1-2, reads SAVISQKPSRDICQRGTSLTIQCQVDSQVTMMFWYRQQPGQSLTLIATANQGSEATYESGFVIDKFPISRPNLTFSTLTVSNMSPEDSSIYLCSGLDSYYGYTFGSGTRLTVV.

About this clone itself: Other DNA sequences in this sample translate to the same CDR3. This chain links TRBV2 with TRBJ2-7; 7 bases line up with TRBD1. J gave up 2 bases and V 2 bases, and 6 bases lay outside the gene matches. CDR3 length: 15 residues. Germline CDR1 reads SNHLY; CDR2 reads FYNNEI. The CDR3: CASSERPGQTYEQYV. Written as DNA, the CDR3 is TGTGCCAGCAGTGAAAGGCCGGGACAGACCTACGAGCAGTACGTC.

The V gene is TRBV7-2, the J gene TRBJ1-2; D is unresolved. The CDR3 is 14 residues long. Trimming pared 5 bases from V and 2 bases from J, leaving 12 bases between. Germline V gene data show CDR1 as SGHTA and CDR2 as FQGNSA. CDR3 region: CASSLPIGNYGYTF. The CDR3 DNA is TGTGCCAGCAGCCTCCCGATAGGGAACTATGGCTACACCTTC. Variable domain in full (rest from reference TRBV7-2 and TRBJ1-2): GAGVSQSPSNKVTEKGKDVELRCDPISGHTALYWYRQSLGQGLEFLIYFQGNSAPDKSGLPSDRFSAERTGGSVSTLTIQRTQQEDSAVYLCASSLPIGNYGYTFGSGTRLTVV.

The chain links TRBV7-3 to TRBJ2-6; D ambiguous. V dropped 1 base and J dropped 2 bases, with 3 bases sitting between them. CDR1 and CDR2 from the germline V gene are SGHTA and FQGTGA. The CDR3 runs 14 residues. The CDR3: CASSLNPGANVLTF. CDR3 sequence (DNA): TGTGCCAGCAGCTTAAACCCTGGGGCCAACGTCCTGACTTTC.